The clone carrying this T cell receptor (beta chain) was seen only a few times. The antigen is undetermined. The V gene lost 8 bases and the J gene lost 2 bases, with 16 bases spanning the gap. This CDR3 region has 13 residues. CDR1 DFQATT and CDR2 SNEGSKA come from the germline V gene (reference sequence). The data originate from a study of human T cells and chemical hapten exposure. Study background: On approximately 2 cm by approximately 2 cm of upper inner arm skin, sensitization was performed with 2% DPC. Notes on the study in general: Expanded TCRs clustered into significantly more large CDR3 similarity groups than controls, the analysis revealed. Among TCRs, those above 1 in 1000 frequency were unaffected by DPC sensitization.

Authors' analysis steps: Across samples, TCR counts had a median of roughly 98,000 and ranged from roughly 23,224 to 700,000. Each CDR3 protein gets one entry after TCRdb re-called the RACE reads with MiXCR. Clone size and V and J calls follow TCRdb, not the original study. The sample lists 200,000 to 300,000 distinct CDR3 sequences, over 8% occurring once. Time point described: pre-sensitization, week 0. Treatment in this sample: therapeutic diphenylcyclopropenone sensitization with weekly scalp DPC. This chain connects TRBV20-1 to TRBJ2-7; no definite D call. The TCR comes from a woman aged 40 to 55 with alopecia areata. Some clones in this sample may be carry-over from other donors' samples. This material consisted of whole blood, taken in connection with sensitization to the hapten diphenylcyclopropenone (DPC). The CDR3 nucleotides are TGCAGTCCTCAGGTGGCTAGGACCTACGAGCAGTACTTC. It codes for CSPQVARTYEQYF.